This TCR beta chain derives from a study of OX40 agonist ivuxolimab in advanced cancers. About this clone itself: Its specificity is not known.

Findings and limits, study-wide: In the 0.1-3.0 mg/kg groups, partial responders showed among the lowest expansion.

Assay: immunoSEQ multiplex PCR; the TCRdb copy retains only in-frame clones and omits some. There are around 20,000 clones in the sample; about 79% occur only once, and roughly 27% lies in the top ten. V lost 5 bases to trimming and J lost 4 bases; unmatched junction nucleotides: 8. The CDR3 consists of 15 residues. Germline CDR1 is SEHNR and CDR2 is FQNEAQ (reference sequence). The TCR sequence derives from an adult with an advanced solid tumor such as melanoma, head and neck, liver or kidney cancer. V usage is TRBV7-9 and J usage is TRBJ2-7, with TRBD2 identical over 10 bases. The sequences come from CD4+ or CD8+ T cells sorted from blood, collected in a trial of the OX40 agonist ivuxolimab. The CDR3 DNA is TGTGCCAGCAGCCCCTACGGACTAGCGGAGTACGAGCAGTACTTC. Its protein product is CASSPYGLAEYEQYF.